This T cell receptor beta chain was documented in a study of blood T cells in healthy people across ages. Overall study results and limits: With age, beta diversity per million T cells declined roughly linearly, significantly by around 43.

A second PCR of about 7 to 11 cycles used a sample-barcoded 5' primer and a J-beta primer mix. TCRdb ran MiXCR on the 5' RACE reads and lists one entry per CDR3 protein. Here the sample spans approximately 350,000 distinct CDR3 sequences, about 55% being singletons. Of note for this clonotype: No antigen is known for it.

The germline V gene encodes CDR1 MGHDK and CDR2 SYGVNS. The CDR3 has 16 amino acids. Trimming left V 5 bases short and J 3 bases short, with 18 bases between. Specimen: blood. This TCR was sampled from a man in his 60s in good health. The rearrangement links TRBV25-1 to TRBJ2-3; perhaps D is TRBD1 or TRBD2 (5 bases each). The chain's CDR3 is CASSPHGTGLTDTQYF. The CDR3 DNA reads as TGTGCCAGCAGTCCACACGGGACGGGGTTGACAGATACGCAGTATTTT.